Listed below are T cell receptor beta chains from one sample, sequenced in a study of blood T cell repertoires in COVID-19. Produced via immunoSEQ multiplex PCR; TCRdb's table is partial and in-frame only. The table includes 170,000 or so clones, about four fifths detected once. The sample consisted of peripheral blood. Receptor source: a man aged 70 or older with active or convalescent COVID-19. The CDR3 runs from the conserved cysteine through the conserved F or W. Fields, in order: V gene, J gene, clone size, D gene, CDR3 DNA, CDR3 protein. The D gene is left open where the match is weak. Part of the rows lack a size; the others show once, few, many or a class for expanded clones.

TRBV7-2	TRBJ1-1	once	-	TGTGCCAGCAGCTTAGGTTTGACAGGCTCTGAAGCTTTCTTT	CASSLGLTGSEAFF
TRBV5-1	TRBJ2-1	-	-	TGCGCCAGCAGCTTAGGGGACATAAACAATGAGCAGTTCTTC	CASSLGDINNEQFF
TRBV3-1/TRBV3-2	TRBJ1-2	-	TRBD1	TGTGCCAGCAGCCCACAGGGGCTTGGCTACACCTTC	CASSPQGLGYTF
TRBV5-1	TRBJ1-1	once	-	TGCGCCAGCAGCTTGGGATATCTAGCATGGTCAGGGAGGATCTCGAACACTGAAGCTTTCTTT	CASSLGYLAWSGRISNTEAFF
TRBV3-1/TRBV3-2	TRBJ2-3	-	TRBD2	TGTGCCAGCAGCCCGGGACTAGCAGTCACAGATACGCAGTATTTT	CASSPGLAVTDTQYF
TRBV6-5	TRBJ2-3	few	TRBD1	TGTGCCAGCAGTTCAGGACAGGGGACAGATACGCAGTATTTT	CASSSGQGTDTQYF
TRBV27	TRBJ1-2	-	TRBD1	TGTGCCAGCAGTTTGGTGGGACAGGTGGGCTATGGCTACACCTTC	CASSLVGQVGYGYTF
TRBV7-6	TRBJ2-3	-	TRBD1	TGTGCCAGCAGCTTTTCCCCACAGGGGGCCACAGATACGCAGTATTTT	CASSFSPQGATDTQYF
TRBV12-3/TRBV12-4	TRBJ1-1	-	-	TGTGCCAGCAAGCAGGGGTTCACGCCTGAAGCTTTCTTT	CASKQGFTPEAFF
TRBV4-2	TRBJ1-2	-	-	TGTGCCAGCAGCCAAGAAATGGGCCCTGGGTATGGCTACACCTTC	CASSQEMGPGYGYTF
TRBV18	TRBJ1-5	few	-	TGTGCCAGCTCACCAGGGGGGGTAAGTCAGCCCCAGCATTTT	CASSPGGVSQPQHF
TRBV7-9	TRBJ1-2	-	-	TGTGCCAGCAGCTTCGGACAAGGGATCGACCGCTACACCTTC	CASSFGQGIDRYTF
TRBV5-1	TRBJ2-1	-	TRBD1	TGCGCCAGCAGCTTGACGGGACAGGGTAGGGATGAGCAGTTCTTC	CASSLTGQGRDEQFF
TRBV3-1/TRBV3-2	TRBJ2-1	-	-	TGTGCCAGCAGCCAAGCAGGGAACAATGAGCAGTTCTTC	CASSQAGNNEQFF
TRBV21-1	TRBJ2-3	many	-	TGTGCCAGCAGCAACCGGGGGACGACGAGCACAGATACGCAGTATTTT	CASSNRGTTSTDTQYF
TRBV3-1/TRBV3-2	TRBJ1-2	once	TRBD1	TGTGCCAGCAGCCCAACAGGGGGGGCCTGGGGCTACACCTTC	CASSPTGGAWGYTF
TRBV3-1/TRBV3-2	TRBJ2-3	-	-	TGTGCCAGCAGCCAAGGACTAGTTAGAGATACGCAGTATTTT	CASSQGLVRDTQYF
TRBV4-2	TRBJ2-5	-	TRBD2	TGTGCCAGCAGCCCAATACCACTAGCGGGGAACCAAGAGACCCAGTACTTC	CASSPIPLAGNQETQYF
TRBV7-6	TRBJ2-7	once	-	TGTGCCAGCAGCTTAGGTGCAGGGCCTACCTACGAGCAGTACTTC	CASSLGAGPTYEQYF
TRBV7-7	TRBJ1-4	-	-	TGTGCCAGCAGCTCAAGTTCGGGGGAAAAACTGTTTTTT	CASSSSSGEKLFF
TRBV5-1	TRBJ1-5	-	-	TGCGCCAGCAGCTCAGGGGTGGGCAATCAGCCCCAGCATTTT	CASSSGVGNQPQHF
TRBV6-1	TRBJ2-3	many	TRBD2	TGTGCCAGCAGTGGGCTAGCGGGGGGTTTAAGCACAGATACGCAGTATTTT	CASSGLAGGLSTDTQYF
TRBV2	TRBJ2-5	-	TRBD2	TGTGCCAGCAGTTTGACTAGCGGGGGAGAGACCCAGTACTTC	CASSLTSGGETQYF
TRBV9	TRBJ2-3	-	-	TGTGCCAGCAGCGCAGGGACTGACGAATTCACAGATACGCAGTATTTT	CASSAGTDEFTDTQYF
TRBV6-5	TRBJ1-1	-	TRBD1	TGTGCCAGCAGTTTTAGACAGGGGGCACTGAACACTGAAGCTTTCTTT	CASSFRQGALNTEAFF
TRBV5-1	TRBJ1-4	-	TRBD1	TGCGCCAGCAGCCCCGATCCCCTTATCGGGACAGGGGGCAGCTATAATGAAAAACTGTTTTTT	CASSPDPLIGTGGSYNEKLFF
TRBV5-1	TRBJ1-2	-	TRBD1	TGCGCCAGCAGCCAGATCCCGGGACAGGGGGCCAGGGGCTATGGCTACACCTTC	CASSQIPGQGARGYGYTF
TRBV5-1	TRBJ1-1	-	-	TGCGCCAGCAGCTTGGCGAGACAGTCGGACACTGAAGCTTTCTTT	CASSLARQSDTEAFF
TRBV18	TRBJ1-2	-	-	TGTGCCAGCTCACCCCCACAGGGACGGGGCTACACCTTC	CASSPPQGRGYTF
TRBV6-5	TRBJ1-1	once	-	TGTGCCAGCAGTATCGGGCACACAGGGAACACTGAAGCTTTCTTT	CASSIGHTGNTEAFF
TRBV6-6	TRBJ1-5	-	-	TGTGCCAGCAGTTTATCCGGCAGGGATCAGCCCCAGCATTTT	CASSLSGRDQPQHF